The present TCR beta chain was sequenced within a study of T-cell memory formation after mild COVID-19. From 5'RACE with constant-segment primers came TCR alpha and TCR beta cDNA libraries that carried sample barcodes and UMIs. TCRdb independently ran MiXCR on the 5' RACE reads; one entry per CDR3 protein. Of about 290,000 distinct CDR3 sequences in the sample, 15% to 20% were seen once. With respect to this clonotype: Its antigen is not identified.

The CDR3 is 15 amino acids. V was cut by 3 bases and J by 2 bases, with 11 bases left in between. The V gene's germline CDR1 is LNHDA and CDR2 SQIVND (reference sequence). Study results and limitations: Whereas later expanders leaned CD4+, clones contracting day 15 to 85 showed a balanced CD4/CD8 makeup.

The rearrangement links TRBV19 to TRBJ1-5; weak D call: TRBD1 (5 bases). The sequenced material came from PBMCs or a T cell subset sorted from them (not recorded which). This TCR derives from a man aged 18 to 30 who had mild COVID-19 (a few samples of this study predate the infection). Cell type and time point are not known. The CDR3 nucleotides are TGTGCCAGTAGTATGGGGGGATCGGGCAATCAGCCCCAGCATTTT. Its translation: CASSMGGSGNQPQHF. Filled out from reference TRBV19 and TRBJ1-5, the complete variable domain reads DGGITQSPKYLFRKEGQNVTLSCEQNLNHDAMYWYRQDPGQGLRLIYYSQIVNDFQKGDIAEGYSVSREKKESFPLTVTSAQKNPTAFYLCASSMGGSGNQPQHFGDGTRLSIL.